These T cell receptor beta chains were read from a single sample in a study of technical replicates of blood from several donors. Some clones are missing from TCRdb's copy, which holds only in-frame ones; the method was immunoSEQ multiplex PCR. The sample contains around 84,000 clones, over 85% of which appear only once. The material sequenced was T cells isolated from PBMCs. These receptors were collected from a human donor in good health. CDR3s include the opening cysteine and the closing phenylalanine or tryptophan. Fields, in order: V gene, clone size, D gene, J gene, CDR3 protein, CDR3 DNA. A D gene is named only where the DNA matches it firmly. Clone size is shown for a subset of rows, as once, few, many or a class of expanded clone.

V gene: TRBV5-1
clone size: -
D gene: TRBD2
J gene: TRBJ2-1
CDR3 protein: CASSWRTSGRSYNEQFF
CDR3 DNA: TGCGCCAGCAGCTGGAGGACTAGCGGGAGATCCTACAATGAGCAGTTCTTC

V gene: TRBV13
clone size: -
D gene: -
J gene: TRBJ2-7
CDR3 protein: CASSLDGRGLSYEQYF
CDR3 DNA: TGTGCCAGCAGCTTAGACGGCAGGGGCTTATCCTACGAGCAGTACTTC

V gene: TRBV5-8
clone size: -
D gene: -
J gene: TRBJ1-2
CDR3 protein: CASSLAVLYGYTF
CDR3 DNA: TGTGCCAGCAGCTTGGCAGTCCTCTATGGCTACACCTTC

V gene: TRBV28
clone size: -
D gene: TRBD2
J gene: TRBJ2-5
CDR3 protein: CATRLAGAKETQYF
CDR3 DNA: TGTGCCACAAGGCTAGCGGGAGCAAAAGAGACCCAGTACTTC

V gene: TRBV7-6
clone size: -
D gene: TRBD2
J gene: TRBJ2-3
CDR3 protein: CASSFPGLAGGTDTQYF
CDR3 DNA: TGTGCCAGCAGCTTTCCGGGACTAGCGGGGGGCACAGATACGCAGTATTTT

V gene: TRBV7-8
clone size: -
D gene: -
J gene: TRBJ1-4
CDR3 protein: CASSFGGTTNEKLFF
CDR3 DNA: TGTGCCAGCAGCTTCGGGGGAACGACTAATGAAAAACTGTTTTTT

V gene: TRBV5-4
clone size: -
D gene: TRBD1
J gene: TRBJ1-1
CDR3 protein: CASSYGTEAFF
CDR3 DNA: TGTGCCAGCAGCTACGGGACAGAGGCTTTCTTT

V gene: TRBV28
clone size: -
D gene: TRBD1
J gene: TRBJ2-7
CDR3 protein: CASSLTWTGTYEQYF
CDR3 DNA: TGTGCCAGCAGCCTTACCTGGACAGGTACCTACGAGCAGTACTTC

V gene: TRBV28
clone size: once
D gene: TRBD1
J gene: TRBJ1-5
CDR3 protein: CASTLTGGSNQPQHF
CDR3 DNA: TGTGCCAGCACCCTGACAGGGGGCTCAAATCAGCCCCAGCATTTT

V gene: TRBV2
clone size: -
D gene: -
J gene: TRBJ2-1
CDR3 protein: CASSLQGGLNNEQFF
CDR3 DNA: TGTGCCAGCAGTCTCCAGGGAGGACTTAACAATGAGCAGTTCTTC

V gene: TRBV13
clone size: -
D gene: TRBD1
J gene: TRBJ2-5
CDR3 protein: CASSLTGAETQYF
CDR3 DNA: TGTGCCAGCAGCTTAACAGGGGCAGAGACCCAGTACTTC

V gene: TRBV4-1
clone size: -
D gene: -
J gene: TRBJ2-7
CDR3 protein: CASRRDVSYEQYF
CDR3 DNA: TGCGCCAGTCGGAGGGACGTCTCCTACGAGCAGTACTTC

V gene: TRBV10-2
clone size: -
D gene: TRBD1
J gene: TRBJ1-2
CDR3 protein: CASSESSDRAIYGYTF
CDR3 DNA: TGCGCCAGCAGTGAGTCTTCGGACAGGGCCATATATGGCTACACCTTC

V gene: TRBV28
clone size: -
D gene: TRBD1
J gene: TRBJ2-3
CDR3 protein: CASSWWTGDTDTQYF
CDR3 DNA: TGTGCCAGCAGTTGGTGGACAGGGGACACAGATACGCAGTATTTT

V gene: TRBV5-4
clone size: -
D gene: -
J gene: TRBJ2-1
CDR3 protein: CASSLVENRNEQFF
CDR3 DNA: TGTGCCAGCAGCTTGGTAGAGAACCGAAATGAGCAGTTCTTC

V gene: TRBV10-2
clone size: -
D gene: -
J gene: TRBJ1-1
CDR3 protein: CASSEKATGNTEAFF
CDR3 DNA: TGCGCCAGCAGTGAAAAGGCCACGGGTAACACTGAAGCTTTCTTT

V gene: TRBV29-1
clone size: -
D gene: -
J gene: TRBJ1-1
CDR3 protein: CSVYMNTEAFF
CDR3 DNA: TGCAGCGTTTACATGAACACTGAAGCTTTCTTT

V gene: TRBV29-1
clone size: few
D gene: -
J gene: TRBJ1-1
CDR3 protein: CSVELESTEAFF
CDR3 DNA: TGCAGCGTTGAACTGGAGAGCACTGAAGCTTTCTTT

V gene: TRBV13
clone size: -
D gene: -
J gene: TRBJ1-5
CDR3 protein: CASSPRGSQPQHF
CDR3 DNA: TGTGCCAGCAGCCCAAGGGGATCTCAGCCCCAGCATTTT

V gene: TRBV15
clone size: -
D gene: TRBD2
J gene: TRBJ2-3
CDR3 protein: CAAGSGTSGSGVDTQYF
CDR3 DNA: TGTGCCGCCGGTTCCGGGACTAGCGGGAGCGGGGTCGATACGCAGTATTTT

V gene: TRBV25-1
clone size: -
D gene: TRBD1
J gene: TRBJ1-1
CDR3 protein: CASSRTGNTEAFF
CDR3 DNA: TGTGCCAGCAGTAGGACAGGGAACACTGAAGCTTTCTTT

V gene: TRBV19
clone size: -
D gene: TRBD2
J gene: TRBJ2-5
CDR3 protein: CASSIGGEVTQYF
CDR3 DNA: TGTGCCAGTAGTATTGGGGGGGAGGTGACCCAGTACTTC

V gene: TRBV19
clone size: -
D gene: TRBD2
J gene: TRBJ2-3
CDR3 protein: CASNLGRASDTQYF
CDR3 DNA: TGTGCCAGTAATCTCGGGAGGGCCTCAGATACGCAGTATTTT

V gene: TRBV5-1
clone size: once
D gene: TRBD2
J gene: TRBJ2-3
CDR3 protein: CASRKLAASTDTQYF
CDR3 DNA: TGCGCCAGCAGAAAACTAGCGGCTAGCACAGATACGCAGTATTTT

V gene: TRBV13
clone size: once
D gene: TRBD2
J gene: TRBJ2-3
CDR3 protein: CASSPSWGLAVVSSTDTQYF
CDR3 DNA: TGTGCCAGCAGCCCTAGTTGGGGACTAGCGGTAGTTTCTAGCACAGATACGCAGTATTTT

V gene: TRBV6-1
clone size: -
D gene: -
J gene: TRBJ2-7
CDR3 protein: CASTPGLLYF
CDR3 DNA: TGTGCCAGCACCCCAGGTCTTCTGTACTTC

V gene: TRBV30
clone size: -
D gene: -
J gene: TRBJ1-1
CDR3 protein: CAWSLPGVVLNTEAFF
CDR3 DNA: TGTGCCTGGAGTTTGCCAGGGGTCGTTTTGAACACTGAAGCTTTCTTT

V gene: TRBV10-1
clone size: -
D gene: TRBD2
J gene: TRBJ2-7
CDR3 protein: CASSSGDYEQYF
CDR3 DNA: TGCGCCAGCAGTAGCGGGGACTACGAGCAGTACTTC

V gene: TRBV29-1
clone size: -
D gene: -
J gene: TRBJ1-1
CDR3 protein: CSAEVAVTNTEAFF
CDR3 DNA: TGCAGCGCTGAAGTCGCAGTTACGAACACTGAAGCTTTCTTT

V gene: TRBV6-5
clone size: -
D gene: TRBD1
J gene: TRBJ1-3
CDR3 protein: CASSYSGQAGNTIYF
CDR3 DNA: TGTGCCAGCAGTTACTCGGGACAGGCTGGAAACACCATATATTTT

V gene: TRBV7-6
clone size: -
D gene: TRBD2
J gene: TRBJ2-2
CDR3 protein: CASSPPGLATGELFF
CDR3 DNA: TGTGCCAGCAGCCCTCCGGGACTAGCAACCGGGGAGCTGTTTTTT

V gene: TRBV25-1
clone size: -
D gene: -
J gene: TRBJ2-3
CDR3 protein: CASRRISDSSTDTQYF
CDR3 DNA: TGTGCCAGCAGGAGGATCTCGGACAGCAGCACAGATACGCAGTATTTT

V gene: TRBV18
clone size: -
D gene: -
J gene: TRBJ2-7
CDR3 protein: CASSPREAQPAYEQYF
CDR3 DNA: TGTGCCAGCTCACCACGGGAGGCCCAGCCAGCCTACGAGCAGTACTTC

V gene: TRBV7-9
clone size: -
D gene: TRBD1
J gene: TRBJ2-3
CDR3 protein: CASSPGTGPDTQYF
CDR3 DNA: TGTGCCAGCAGCCCGGGGACAGGACCAGATACGCAGTATTTT

V gene: TRBV19
clone size: -
D gene: -
J gene: TRBJ1-3
CDR3 protein: CASSMTGSGNTIYF
CDR3 DNA: TGTGCCAGTAGTATGACAGGCTCTGGAAACACCATATATTTT

V gene: TRBV9
clone size: -
D gene: TRBD2
J gene: TRBJ2-2
CDR3 protein: CASIAGDGTGELFF
CDR3 DNA: TGTGCCAGCATAGCGGGAGATGGCACCGGGGAGCTGTTTTTT

V gene: TRBV5-1
clone size: -
D gene: TRBD1
J gene: TRBJ1-4
CDR3 protein: CASSLSFQGARGEKLFF
CDR3 DNA: TGCGCCAGCAGCTTGTCCTTTCAGGGGGCGAGGGGTGAAAAACTGTTTTTT

V gene: TRBV10-1
clone size: -
D gene: TRBD2
J gene: TRBJ2-4
CDR3 protein: CASSPGLGKNIQYF
CDR3 DNA: TGCGCCAGCAGCCCGGGACTAGGCAAAAACATTCAGTACTTC

V gene: TRBV7-9
clone size: -
D gene: -
J gene: TRBJ2-3
CDR3 protein: CASSYPTTVPTSTDTQYF
CDR3 DNA: TGTGCCAGCAGCTATCCAACGACAGTTCCTACTAGCACAGATACGCAGTATTTT

V gene: TRBV7-9
clone size: -
D gene: -
J gene: TRBJ1-2
CDR3 protein: CASSLGVGSYGYTF
CDR3 DNA: TGTGCCAGCAGCTTAGGGGTAGGGAGTTATGGCTACACCTTC

V gene: TRBV25-1
clone size: -
D gene: TRBD1
J gene: TRBJ1-2
CDR3 protein: CASRDTGGAGYGYTF
CDR3 DNA: TGTGCCAGCAGGGATACAGGGGGCGCGGGCTATGGCTACACCTTC

V gene: TRBV4-1
clone size: -
D gene: TRBD2
J gene: TRBJ2-2
CDR3 protein: CASSQGFLGLAGFTGELFF
CDR3 DNA: TGCGCCAGCAGCCAGGGTTTCCTGGGACTAGCGGGGTTCACCGGGGAGCTGTTTTTT

V gene: TRBV19
clone size: -
D gene: -
J gene: TRBJ1-1
CDR3 protein: CASSVAGNTEAFF
CDR3 DNA: TGTGCCAGTAGTGTGGCAGGGAACACTGAAGCTTTCTTT

V gene: TRBV6-5
clone size: -
D gene: TRBD1
J gene: TRBJ1-6
CDR3 protein: CASSGQVNSPLHF
CDR3 DNA: TGTGCTAGCTCAGGACAGGTTAATTCACCCCTCCACTTT

V gene: TRBV11-3
clone size: -
D gene: -
J gene: TRBJ2-1
CDR3 protein: CASSYQQGYNEQFF
CDR3 DNA: TGTGCCAGCAGCTACCAACAGGGTTACAATGAGCAGTTCTTC

V gene: TRBV5-1
clone size: -
D gene: TRBD1
J gene: TRBJ1-1
CDR3 protein: CASSLGTGAHEAFF
CDR3 DNA: TGCGCCAGCAGCCTCGGGACAGGGGCGCATGAAGCTTTCTTT

V gene: TRBV5-1
clone size: -
D gene: -
J gene: TRBJ1-2
CDR3 protein: CASSLVGATYYGYTF
CDR3 DNA: TGCGCCAGCAGCTTGGTTGGTGCTACGTACTATGGCTACACCTTC

V gene: TRBV4-1
clone size: -
D gene: TRBD1
J gene: TRBJ1-3
CDR3 protein: CASSPGQGVSGNTIYF
CDR3 DNA: TGCGCCAGCAGCCCGGGACAGGGTGTCTCTGGAAACACCATATATTTT